This T cell receptor (beta chain) was sequenced for a study of CD8+ T cells in alopecia areata. V lost 4 bases to trimming and J lost 4 bases, with 10 bases between them. The CDR3 covers 14 residues. Looked up from germline, CDR1 is MGHRA and CDR2 is YSYEKL. RNA, once extracted, was reverse transcribed into cDNA for use as the sequencing template. Profiling relied on immunoSEQ multiplex PCR, and the TCRdb table lists in-frame clones only, not all of them. Of approximately 180,000 clones listed, 50% to 70% are singletons. The clonotype was recovered from a human donor with alopecia areata. V gene TRBV4-1 combines with J gene TRBJ1-4; unclear D gene. The sample in question was CD4+ T cells sorted from blood, obtained at week 0. The CDR3 sequence: CASSPVGFNEKLFF. In nucleotides, the CDR3 is TGCGCCAGCAGCCCGGTGGGCTTTAATGAAAAACTGTTTTTT.